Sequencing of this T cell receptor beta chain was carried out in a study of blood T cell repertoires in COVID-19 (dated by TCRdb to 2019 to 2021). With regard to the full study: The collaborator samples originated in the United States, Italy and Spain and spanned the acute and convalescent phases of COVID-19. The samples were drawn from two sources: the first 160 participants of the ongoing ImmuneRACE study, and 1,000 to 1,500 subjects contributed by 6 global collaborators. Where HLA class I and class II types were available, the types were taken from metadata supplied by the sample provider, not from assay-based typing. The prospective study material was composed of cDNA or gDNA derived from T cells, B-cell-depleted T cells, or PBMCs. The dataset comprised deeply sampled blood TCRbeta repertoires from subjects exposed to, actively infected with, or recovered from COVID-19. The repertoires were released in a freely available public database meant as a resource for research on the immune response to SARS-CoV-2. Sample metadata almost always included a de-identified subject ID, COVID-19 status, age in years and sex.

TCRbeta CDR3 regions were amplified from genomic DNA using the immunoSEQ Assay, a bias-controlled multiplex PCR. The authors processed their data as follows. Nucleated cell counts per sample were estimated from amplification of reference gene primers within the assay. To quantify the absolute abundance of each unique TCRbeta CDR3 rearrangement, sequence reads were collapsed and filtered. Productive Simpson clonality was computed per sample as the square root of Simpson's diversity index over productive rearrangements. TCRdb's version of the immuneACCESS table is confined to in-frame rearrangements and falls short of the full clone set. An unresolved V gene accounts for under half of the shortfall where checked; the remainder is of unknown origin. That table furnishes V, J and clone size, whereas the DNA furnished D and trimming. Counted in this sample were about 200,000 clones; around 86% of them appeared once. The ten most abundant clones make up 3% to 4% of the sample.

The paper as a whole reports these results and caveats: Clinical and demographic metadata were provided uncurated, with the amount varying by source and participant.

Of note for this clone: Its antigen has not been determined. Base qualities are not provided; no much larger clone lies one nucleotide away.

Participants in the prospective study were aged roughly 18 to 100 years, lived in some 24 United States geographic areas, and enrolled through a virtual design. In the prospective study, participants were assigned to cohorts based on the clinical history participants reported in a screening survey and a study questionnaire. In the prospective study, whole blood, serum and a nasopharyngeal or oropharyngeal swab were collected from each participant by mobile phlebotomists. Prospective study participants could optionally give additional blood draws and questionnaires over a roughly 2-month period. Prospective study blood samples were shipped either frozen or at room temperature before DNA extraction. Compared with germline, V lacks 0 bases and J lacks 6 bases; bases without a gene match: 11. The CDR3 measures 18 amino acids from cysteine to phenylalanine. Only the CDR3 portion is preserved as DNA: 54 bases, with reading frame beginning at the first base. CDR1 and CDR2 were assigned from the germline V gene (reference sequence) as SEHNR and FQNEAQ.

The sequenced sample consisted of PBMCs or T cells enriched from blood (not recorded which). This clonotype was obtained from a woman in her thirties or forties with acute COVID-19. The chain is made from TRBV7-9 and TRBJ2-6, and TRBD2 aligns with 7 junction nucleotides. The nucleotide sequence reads TGTGCCAGCAGCTTAGCGCGGGGGAGGGCCCTGGTGGCCAACGTCCTGACTTTC. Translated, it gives CASSLARGRALVANVLTF.